The 9 T cell receptor beta chains listed next were all sequenced from one sample in a study of blood T cell repertoires in COVID-19. Measured with immunoSEQ multiplex PCR; TCRdb has only the in-frame clones, and not every one. The top ten hold roughly 19% of the sample, which has roughly 150,000 clones, about 86% seen once. Specimen: peripheral blood. The source of these receptors is a woman of 80 years or more with acute or convalescent COVID-19.

The genes are TRBV10-3 and TRBJ1-1; D call uncertain. The CDR3 contains 15 residues. Germline V gene sequence: CDR1 ENHRY, CDR2 SYGVKD. V gave up 2 bases and J gave up 1 base, with 11 bases separating them. This CDR3 is CAISEILSSNTEAFF. In DNA form, the CDR3 reads TGTGCCATCAGTGAGATTCTATCCTCGAACACTGAAGCTTTCTTT.

V gene TRBV6-1 combines with J gene TRBJ2-7; 12 bases are a match to TRBD2. CDR1 and CDR2 (germline): MNHNS, SASEGT. This CDR3 is 16 amino acids long. V lost 4 bases and J lost 7; bases outside the gene matches: 11. CDR3 DNA: TGTGCCAGCAGTGCCCTAGCGGGAGGGCTTACGCAAGAGCAGTACTTC. Translated: CASSALAGGLTQEQYF.

This clone showed up just once. The chain employs TRBV2 and TRBJ1-4; tentative D call: TRBD1 (5 bases). The CDR3 covers 13 residues. Trimming stripped 4 bases from V and 7 bases from J, with 10 bases between. Per the germline V gene, CDR1 is SNHLY and CDR2 is FYNNEI. The CDR3: CASSGRGSEKLFF. CDR3 coding DNA: TGTGCCAGCAGTGGGAGGGGTTCTGAAAAACTGTTTTTT.

This clone was seen a handful of times. The CDR3 DNA follows: TGTGCCAGCAGTGACCTCGACCGGGACAGGGACGATGGCTACACCTTC. Translation gives CASSDLDRDRDDGYTF. V and J are TRBV6-4 and TRBJ1-2; 9 positions match TRBD1. The germline V gene has CDR1 MRHNA and CDR2 SNTAGT. V lost 2 bases to trimming and J lost 6 bases; unmatched junction nucleotides: 10. CDR3 size: 16 residues.

The chain carries TRBV19 and TRBJ1-5, with unresolved D. CDR3 length equals 17 residues. V was cut by 1 base and J by 0 bases, with 13 bases left in between. Germline V gene lookup returns CDR1 LNHDA and CDR2 SQIVND (reference sequence). The CDR3 coding sequence is TGTGCCAGTAGTATAGTATCTCCGGGGTATAGCAATCAGCCCCAGCATTTT. Its translation: CASSIVSPGYSNQPQHF.

The rearrangement links TRBV7-3 to TRBJ2-1, with no clear D. The CDR3 consists of 14 residues. In germline, CDR1 is SGHTA, CDR2 FQGTGA. V lost 1 base, J lost 6 bases, and 10 bases lay in between. In nucleotides, the CDR3 is TGTGCCAGCAGCTTAATGGTATCAGTCAATGAGCAGTTCTTC. This encodes CASSLMVSVNEQFF.

The chain is built from TRBV4-3 and TRBJ1-2; D possibly corresponds to TRBD1 (6 bases). The CDR3 consists of 15 residues. The V end was cut by 0 bases, the J end by 4 bases, with 12 bases between. CDR1 LGHNA and CDR2 YSLEER come from the germline V gene. The CDR3 region has the DNA TGCGCCAGCAGCCAAGATCAGGGGTCGGGCTATGGCTACACCTTC. Amino acid sequence: CASSQDQGSGYGYTF.

The chain is built from TRBV5-1 and TRBJ2-5; 7 nucleotides match TRBD1. From germline, CDR1 is SGHRS and CDR2 YFSETQ. CDR3 length: 16 residues. V was clipped by 2 bases and J by 3 bases; unmatched bases: 10. CDR3 in amino acids: CASSFGTVLGEETQYF. For the CDR3, the DNA is TGCGCCAGCAGCTTTGGGACAGTATTGGGAGAAGAGACCCAGTACTTC. Based on the CDR3 plus reference TRBV5-1 and TRBJ2-5, the full variable domain is KAGVTQTPRYLIKTRGQQVTLSCSPISGHRSVSWYQQTPGQGLQFLFEYFSETQRNKGNFPGRFSGRQFSNSRSEMNVSTLELGDSALYLCASSFGTVLGEETQYFGPGTRLLVL.

This clone was detected only once. This chain joins TRBV27 and TRBJ2-2; possible D gene TRBD2, 5 bases. CDR1 is MNHEY and CDR2 is SMNVEV in the germline V gene (reference sequence). The CDR3 is 15 amino acids. V dropped 7 bases and J dropped 2 bases, with 14 bases sitting between them. CDR3 sequence reads: CASIALGHNTGELFF. CDR3 DNA sequence: TGTGCCAGCATCGCACTAGGGCACAACACCGGGGAGCTGTTTTTT.